This T cell receptor (beta chain) was obtained from a study of blood T cell repertoires in COVID-19. Turning to the study itself: Acute and convalescent COVID-19 samples came from the United States, Italy and Spain.

This CDR3 contains 16 residues. V dropped 3 bases and J dropped 2; count of bases not matched to a gene: 9. Germline-derived CDR1 and CDR2 are KGHSH and LQKENI. In the original workflow: Reference gene primers were amplified, and this amplification served to estimate nucleated cell counts. Only in-frame clones appear in the TCRdb table, and some are missing; sequencing was by immunoSEQ multiplex PCR. V, J and clone size were drawn from that table, and D and trimming were deduced from the DNA. The table lists around 250,000 clones, 82% of them singletons. This TCR was recovered from a woman aged 18-29 years with acute or convalescent COVID-19. The material sequenced was peripheral blood. The genes are TRBV18 and TRBJ1-2, with TRBD1 matching over 7 bases. CDR3 in DNA: TGTGCCAGCTCACCGAACCGACAGGGCCAGAACTATGGCTACACCTTC. Its protein product is CASSPNRQGQNYGYTF.